Listed here are 20 T cell receptor beta chains from one sample, sequenced in a study of a mutant IDH1 vaccine in newly diagnosed glioma. TCRdb's copy holds only in-frame clones and misses some; the assay was immunoSEQ multiplex PCR. The repertoire holds 30,000 to 40,000 clones, with 81% as singletons. These receptors lack a known antigen. Time point reported: week 23, last vaccination. A single vaccine dose contained 300 ug of mutant IDH1 20-mer peptide, and topical imiquimod was used with it. This material consisted of PBMCs, taken from a glioma patient whose treatment included an IDH1 peptide vaccine. The receptor source for this set is a man in his forties with glioma.

The CDR3 region is CAISVGQGREQYF. The CDR3 DNA sequence: TGTGCCATCAGTGTCGGGCAGGGTAGGGAGCAGTACTTC. This rearrangement joins TRBV10-3 to TRBJ2-7, with a possible D match to TRBD1 (5 bases). The length of the CDR3 is 13 residues. Germline loops: CDR1 ENHRY, CDR2 SYGVKD. Trimming took 4 bases from V and 7 from J, leaving 14 bases between them.

J is TRBJ1-3 and V is TRBV11-2; 8 nucleotides match TRBD1. The CDR3 has 16 residues. V dropped 2 bases and J dropped 3; count of bases not matched to a gene: 6. CDR1 is SGHAT and CDR2 is FQNNGV in the germline V gene. CDR3 region: CASSLWAGGVGNTIYF. CDR3 DNA: TGTGCCAGCAGCTTATGGGCAGGGGGCGTTGGAAACACCATATATTTT.

The rearrangement links TRBV28 to TRBJ2-1; TRBD1 aligns across 7 bases. From germline, CDR1 is MDHEN and CDR2 SYDVKM. With 4 bases clipped from V and 16 bases from J, the junction kept 19 bases outside the gene matches. This CDR3 region has 15 residues. Written as DNA, the CDR3 is TGTGCCAGCAGTTCCCCAGCACGTGACATCGACAGGGATTTCTTC. This translates into CASSSPARDIDRDFF.

This rearrangement joins TRBV28 to TRBJ1-2, with D possibly matching TRBD1 (5 bases). V dropped 8 bases and J dropped 4 bases, with 8 bases sitting between them. The CDR3 spans 11 residues. CDR1 is MDHEN and CDR2 is SYDVKM in the germline V gene. The CDR3 DNA is TGTGCCAGCGCCGGGGCCTATGGCTACACCTTC. It encodes CASAGAYGYTF.

V usage is TRBV5-1 and J usage is TRBJ2-5, with 9 nucleotides matching TRBD2. Germline-derived CDR1 and CDR2 are SGHRS and YFSETQ. V shed 5 bases, J shed 1 base, and the junction held 12 bases outside the gene matches. The CDR3 sequence is 17 residues long. This CDR3 is CASSRVAGEVGQETQYF. DNA of the CDR3: TGCGCCAGCAGTAGGGTAGCGGGAGAGGTGGGCCAAGAGACCCAGTACTTC.

V gene TRBV4-3 combines with J gene TRBJ2-3, with 9 bases fitting TRBD1. The CDR3 contains 15 residues. The V gene end was trimmed by 1 base and the J gene end by 4 bases; junction bases not matched to a gene: 3. CDR1 and CDR2 from the germline V gene are LGHNA and YSLEER. The CDR3: CASSQGDRDPDTQYF. In DNA, the CDR3 is TGCGCCAGCAGCCAAGGGGACAGGGACCCAGATACGCAGTATTTT.

This clone came up a few times. The chain uses TRBV18 and TRBJ1-1; D is undetermined. Trimming removed 2 bases from V and 5 bases from J, with 9 bases in between. This CDR3 is built from 13 residues. Germline CDR1 reads KGHSH; CDR2 reads LQKENI. The CDR3 coding sequence is TGTGCCAGCTCACCAGTGGCTGGAACTGAAGCTTTCTTT. Protein: CASSPVAGTEAFF. The full variable domain, with the rest looked up from reference TRBV18 and TRBJ1-1, is NAGVMQNPRHLVRRRGQEARLRCSPMKGHSHVYWYRQLPEEGLKFMVYLQKENIIDESGMPKERFSAEFPKEGPSILRIQQVVRGDSAAYFCASSPVAGTEAFFGQGTRLTVV.

V is TRBV7-9 and J is TRBJ2-1; 10 bases align to TRBD1. Germline V gene lookup returns CDR1 SEHNR and CDR2 FQNEAQ (reference sequence). The CDR3 consists of 15 residues. V gave up 5 bases and J gave up 9 bases; unmatched junction bases: 10. For the CDR3, the DNA is TGTGCCAGCAGCCTATCCGGGACAGGGGTAGGTGAGCAGTTCTTC. Translating it yields CASSLSGTGVGEQFF.

The chain is built from TRBV19 and TRBJ2-7; unclear D gene. This CDR3 spans 15 amino acids. Germline V gives CDR1 LNHDA, CDR2 SQIVND (reference sequence). V gave up 1 base and J gave up 3 bases, with 13 bases separating them. CDR3 in amino acids: CASSIGEGNLYEQYF. The DNA for the CDR3 is TGTGCCAGTAGTATAGGGGAAGGGAATCTCTACGAGCAGTACTTC.

This chain connects TRBV25-1 to TRBJ1-6, with 9 bases fitting TRBD1. Germline CDR1 and CDR2: MGHDK and SYGVNS. This CDR3 is built from 15 residues. The trim removed 4 bases at V and 7 bases at J, leaving 5 bases unmatched. This CDR3 reads CASSAEQGANSPLHF. In nucleotides, the CDR3 is TGTGCCAGCAGTGCCGAACAGGGGGCAAATTCACCCCTCCACTTT. The full variable domain, completed using reference TRBV25-1 and TRBJ1-6, is EADIYQTPRYLVIGTGKKITLECSQTMGHDKMYWYQQDPGMELHLIHYSYGVNSTEKGDLSSESTVSRIRTEHFPLTLESARPSHTSQYLCASSAEQGANSPLHFGNGTRLTVT.

The rearrangement uses TRBV5-4 and TRBJ1-4; 8 bases map to TRBD1. Trimming at V came to 0 bases and at J to 5 bases, leaving 6 bases not matched to a gene. CDR1 and CDR2 from the germline V gene are SGHNT and YYREEE (reference sequence). CDR3 length: 16 residues. The DNA for the CDR3 is TGTGCCAGCAGCTTGGGGCAGGGGGCCCTAAATGAAAAACTGTTTTTT. Translation: CASSLGQGALNEKLFF.

This clone has more than one count but fewer than ten. The chain is built from TRBV29-1 and TRBJ1-1; D may be TRBD1 (5 bases). Germline lookup yields CDR1 SQVTM and CDR2 ANQGSEA. Trimming took 7 bases from V and 4 from J, leaving 16 bases between them. CDR3 length: 13 residues. DNA for the CDR3: TGCAGCGCAGTACGAGGGGCAGGCACTGAAGCTTTCTTT. Encoded protein: CSAVRGAGTEAFF.

The chain combines TRBV27 with TRBJ2-7; perhaps TRBD1 as D (6 bases). CDR3 length equals 15 residues. V lost 0 bases, J lost 4 bases, and 13 bases lay in between. The V gene's germline CDR1 is MNHEY and CDR2 SMNVEV (reference sequence). CDR3 in amino acids: CASSLSGRGAYEQYF. In DNA form, the CDR3 reads TGTGCCAGCAGTTTATCGGGCAGGGGAGCGTACGAGCAGTACTTC.

The chain joins TRBV7-8 to TRBJ2-3, with 11 bases identical to TRBD2. This CDR3 region has 14 residues. V gave up 4 bases and J gave up 11 bases; unmatched junction bases: 8. The germline V gene has CDR1 SGHVS and CDR2 FQNEAQ. CDR3 nucleotide sequence: TGTGCCAGCAGCTGGATAGCGGGAGGGGAAATGCAGTATTTT. This sequence encodes CASSWIAGGEMQYF.

J is TRBJ1-2 and V is TRBV19; possible D gene TRBD1, 6 bases. CDR1 is LNHDA, CDR2 SQIVND, per germline (reference sequence). This CDR3 contains 14 residues. V lost 7 bases to trimming and J lost 8 bases, with 20 bases between them. The CDR3 here is CASTMEGGKGGYTF. In DNA, the CDR3 is TGTGCCAGTACCATGGAGGGGGGTAAAGGAGGCTACACCTTC.

This chain connects TRBV6-7 to TRBJ1-2; 7 bases fit TRBD1. TRBV6-7 falls under the ORF class, with uncertain function. The CDR3 is 13 residues long. V lost 7 bases to trimming and J lost 3 bases; unmatched junction nucleotides: 5. The CDR3 sequence: CASIRDRDYGYTF. CDR3 DNA: TGTGCCAGCATAAGGGACAGAGACTATGGCTACACCTTC.

This sequence joins TRBV5-1 and TRBJ2-2; 9 nucleotides match TRBD2. The CDR3 has 13 residues. The junction had 0 bases not matched to a gene; V was cut back by 4 bases and J by 5 bases. Germline CDR1 SGHRS, CDR2 YFSETQ. DNA of the CDR3: TGCGCCAGCAGCACTAGCGGGACCGGGGAGCTGTTTTTT. Protein sequence: CASSTSGTGELFF.

DNA for the CDR3: TGTGCCAGCTCTCTCGGGACGTCCAGATCTTCTAACTATGGCTACACCTTC. This encodes CASSLGTSRSSNYGYTF. V and J are TRBV18 and TRBJ1-2; a possible D gene is TRBD1 (5 bases). The germline V gene has CDR1 KGHSH and CDR2 LQKENI. CDR3 length equals 17 residues. Deletions cut 6 bases from V and 0 bases from J, with 20 bases between.

This clone was observed a single time. V and J are TRBV5-4 and TRBJ1-2; possibly TRBD1 for D (5 bases). The CDR3 length is 15 residues. Germline V lookup: CDR1 SGHNT, CDR2 YYREEE (reference sequence). V was pared by 0 bases and J by 5 bases, with 14 bases between. CDR3 amino acids: CASSLAGQGPYGYTF. The CDR3 DNA sequence: TGTGCCAGCAGCTTGGCAGGGCAGGGCCCATATGGCTACACCTTC.

The chain has TRBV7-6 and TRBJ1-1, with D unclear. V was trimmed by 1 base and J by 4 bases, leaving 10 bases between them. Germline CDR1 SGHVS, CDR2 FNYEAQ. CDR3 length equals 14 residues. CDR3 in DNA: TGTGCCAGCAGCTTAGACCCGGGCTCCACTGAAGCTTTCTTT. This codes for CASSLDPGSTEAFF.